This TCR beta chain was documented in a study of cytomegalovirus exposure and HLA in healthy donors. The PCR ran on 60 Vbeta and 13 Jbeta primers. Sequencing used immunoSEQ multiplex PCR; TCRdb keeps in-frame clones, though not all of them. Of around 120,000 clones detected, about three quarters appear once; the ten largest clones hold 3.3%. The CDR3 length is 13 residues. With 0 bases removed from V and 9 bases from J, the gap between germline ends came to 12 bases. Germline CDR1 and CDR2: SQVTM and ANQGSEA. This TCR was recovered from a young woman in good health and CMV-seropositive. This chain joins TRBV29-1 and TRBJ2-1, with D possibly being TRBD1 (5 bases). Source material: PBMCs. The CDR3 DNA follows: TGCAGCGTTGAAGAAATAACAGGCAGTGAGCAGTTCTTC. The encoded protein is CSVEEITGSEQFF.